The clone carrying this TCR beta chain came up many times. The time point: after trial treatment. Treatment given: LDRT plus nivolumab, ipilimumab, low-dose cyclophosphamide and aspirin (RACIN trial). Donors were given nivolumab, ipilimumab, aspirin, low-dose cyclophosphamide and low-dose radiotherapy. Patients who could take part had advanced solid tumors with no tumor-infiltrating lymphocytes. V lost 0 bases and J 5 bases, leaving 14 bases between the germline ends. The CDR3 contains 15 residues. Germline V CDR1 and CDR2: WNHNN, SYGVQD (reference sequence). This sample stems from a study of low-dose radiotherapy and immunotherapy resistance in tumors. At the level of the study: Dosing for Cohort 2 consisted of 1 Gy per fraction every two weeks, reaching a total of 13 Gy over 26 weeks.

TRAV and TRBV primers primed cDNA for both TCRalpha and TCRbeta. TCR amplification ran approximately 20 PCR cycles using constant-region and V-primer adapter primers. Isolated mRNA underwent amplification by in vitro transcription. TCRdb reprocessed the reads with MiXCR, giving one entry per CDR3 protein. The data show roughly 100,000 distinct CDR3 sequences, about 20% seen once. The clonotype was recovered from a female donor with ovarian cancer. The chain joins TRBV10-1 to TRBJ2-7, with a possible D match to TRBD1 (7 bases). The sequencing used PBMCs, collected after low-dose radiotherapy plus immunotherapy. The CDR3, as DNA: TGCGCCAGCAGTGAGTCGGGGCAGGGGGGCAACGAGCAGTACTTC. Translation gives CASSESGQGGNEQYF.